The clone carrying this T cell receptor (beta chain) was picked up a small number of times. This entry is derived from a study of T-cell reconstitution after alpha-beta-depleted transplantation in children. A library of TCRbeta sequences, prepared with unique molecular identifiers, was generated. MiXCR, run by TCRdb on the PCR reads, gives a single entry per CDR3 protein. The sample lists about 610,000 distinct CDR3 sequences; roughly a tenth were seen once. The CDR3 has 13 residues. The germline gives CDR1 SQVTM, CDR2 ANQGSEA. Trimming removed 7 bases from V and 4 bases from J; junction bases left unmatched: 7.

The genes are TRBV29-1 and TRBJ2-1; 7 bases align to TRBD1. Material: PBMCs from the stem cell graft donor, obtained from the stem cell graft. This sequence originates from a human donor who donated a stem cell graft to a child with acute myeloid leukemia. DNA for the CDR3: TGCAGCGCCACGGGACAGTTATACAATGAGCAGTTCTTC. Translation gives CSATGQLYNEQFF.